This section outlines one T cell receptor (beta chain) sequence together with its context. The data were obtained in a study of preoperative IRX-2 immunotherapy in early breast cancer. Losses at the gene ends were 8 bases for V and 7 bases for J; bases not matched to a gene: 12. CDR1 and CDR2 (germline): SGHVS, FQNEAQ. This CDR3 spans 14 amino acids. The treatment was: preoperative locoregional IRX-2 cytokine immunotherapy. The repertoire was sequenced with immunoSEQ multiplex PCR; TCRdb's copy has only in-frame clones and lacks some. There are 75,000 to 100,000 clones in the sample; approximately 90% occur only once, and roughly 2% lies in the top ten.

The receptor was isolated from a human donor with breast cancer. Sequencing was performed on tumor tissue, taken after IRX-2 immunotherapy. The V gene is TRBV7-8, the J gene TRBJ2-5; 8 nucleotides line up with TRBD2. For the CDR3, the DNA is TGTGCCAGCTCGGCGGTAGCGGGGTTGGGGACCCAGTACTTC. It is translated as CASSAVAGLGTQYF.